This TCR beta chain comes out of a study of cytomegalovirus exposure and HLA in healthy donors. At the level of the study: Most donors, approximately 82% of several hundred genotyped, fell in the Caucasian-associated ancestry cluster.

PCR involved 60 Vbeta and 13 Jbeta primers. The method was immunoSEQ multiplex PCR; TCRdb's version includes in-frame clones alone and lacks a portion of them. The data show about 130,000 clones, roughly 80% seen once. V gave up 4 bases and J gave up 0 bases, with 17 bases separating them. Germline V gene lookup returns CDR1 WSHSY and CDR2 SAAADI. CDR3 length equals 17 residues. Sequences were obtained from PBMCs. The clonotype originates from a woman between 40 and 55 years old in good health and CMV-seronegative. The rearrangement uses TRBV10-2 and TRBJ2-3, with D possibly TRBD2 on 5 matching bases. This chain's CDR3 is CASSGGWRVTSTDTQYF. As DNA, the CDR3 is TGCGCCAGCAGTGGGGGTTGGCGGGTAACTAGCACAGATACGCAGTATTTT.